The sequence of this TCR beta chain was determined in a study of blood T cell repertoires in COVID-19. In the study overall: Sample material is recorded as cDNA or gDNA derived from T cells, B-cell-depleted T cells, or PBMCs.

Adults between about 18 and 95 years of age took part from approximately 24 US areas. Trimming stripped 5 bases from V and 2 bases from J, with 16 bases between. Germline CDR1 SEHNR, CDR2 FQNEAQ (reference sequence). This CDR3 is built from 17 residues. Measured with immunoSEQ multiplex PCR; TCRdb has only the in-frame clones, and not every one. The sample shows under 350,000 clones, approximately 83% of them seen only once. The origin of this receptor is a woman in her thirties or forties with acute COVID-19. The chain has TRBV7-9 and TRBJ2-6, with a tentative D call TRBD1 (5 bases). Sequencing was done on a sample of PBMCs or T cells enriched from blood (not recorded which). Here the CDR3 reads CASSARRATAGANVLTF. CDR3 in DNA: TGTGCCAGCAGCGCTCGCAGGGCCACAGCTGGGGCCAACGTCCTGACTTTC.